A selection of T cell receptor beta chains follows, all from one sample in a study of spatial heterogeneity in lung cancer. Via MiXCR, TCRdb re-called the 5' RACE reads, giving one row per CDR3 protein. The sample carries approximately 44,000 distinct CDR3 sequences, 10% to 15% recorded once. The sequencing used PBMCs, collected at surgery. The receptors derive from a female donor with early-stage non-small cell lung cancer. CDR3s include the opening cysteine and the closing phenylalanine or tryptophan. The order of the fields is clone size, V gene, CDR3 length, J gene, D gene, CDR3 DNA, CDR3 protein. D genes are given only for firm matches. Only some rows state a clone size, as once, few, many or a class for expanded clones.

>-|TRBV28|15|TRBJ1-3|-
TGTGCCAGCAGTTTAAGCAGTTTCTCTGGAAACACCATATATTTT
CASSLSSFSGNTIYF
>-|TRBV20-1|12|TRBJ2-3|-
TGCAGTGTAGCGGATTTCACAGATACGCAGTATTTT
CSVADFTDTQYF
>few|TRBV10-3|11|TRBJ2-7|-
TGTGCCATCAGTGAGGTGAACGAGCAGTACTTC
CAISEVNEQYF
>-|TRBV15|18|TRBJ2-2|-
TGTGCCACCAGCAGAGATCTTTGGGGCTACACGAACACCGGGGAGCTGTTTTTT
CATSRDLWGYTNTGELFF
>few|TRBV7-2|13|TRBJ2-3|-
TGTGCCAGCAGCCCGGACGTGATGAGGGCGCAGTATTTT
CASSPDVMRAQYF
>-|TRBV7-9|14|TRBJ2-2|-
TGTGCCAGCAGCTTAGTCATCTACACCGGGGAGCTGTTTTTT
CASSLVIYTGELFF
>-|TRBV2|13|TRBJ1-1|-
TGTGCCAGCATCCCCCTTGGGACCGCTGAAGCTTTCTTT
CASIPLGTAEAFF
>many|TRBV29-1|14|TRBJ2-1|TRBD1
TGCAGCGTTGCCCCGGGACAGGGGGTATATGAGCAGTTCTTC
CSVAPGQGVYEQFF
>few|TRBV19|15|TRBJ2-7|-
TGTGCCAGTAGTATCTCTTCGGGTATTACCTACGAGCAGTACTTC
CASSISSGITYEQYF
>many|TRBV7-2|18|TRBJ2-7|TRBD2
TGTGCCAGCAGCTTATTGGGAGCGGGGGGGCCATCGGGTTACGAGCAGTACTTC
CASSLLGAGGPSGYEQYF
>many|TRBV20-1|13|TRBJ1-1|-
TGCAGTGCTAGTTCCAGGAGCAACACTGAAGCTTTCTTT
CSASSRSNTEAFF
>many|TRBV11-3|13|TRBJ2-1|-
TGTGCCAGCAGCTTTGGACTCCACAATGAGCAGTTCTTC
CASSFGLHNEQFF
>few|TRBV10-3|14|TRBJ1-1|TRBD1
TGTGCCATCAAGGAACAGGGGATGAACACTGAAGCTTTCTTT
CAIKEQGMNTEAFF
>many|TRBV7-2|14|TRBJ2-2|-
TGTGCCAGCAGCCTCCGGGACCCCGAGGCTCGGCTGTTTTTT
CASSLRDPEARLFF